A single sample gave rise to the 28 T cell receptor beta chains below, sequenced in a study of T cells in Graves' hyperthyroidism and ophthalmopathy. TCR beta CDR3 region amplification was performed from RNA transcripts. The TCR CDR3 was amplified in a first-round RT-PCR using the HTBI primer set. TCRdb reprocessed the multiplex PCR reads with MiXCR, giving one entry per CDR3 protein. Among some 770,000 distinct CDR3 sequences listed, 16% were seen once. Sequencing was carried out using blood. Receptors originate from a man younger than 35 with Graves' hyperthyroidism.

The chain combines TRBV15 with TRBJ1-2; D is perhaps TRBD1 (5 bases). The germline V and J ends were trimmed by 0 bases and 4 bases, with 15 bases remaining between them. The CDR3 loop spans 16 amino acids. CDR1 is LNHNV and CDR2 is YYDKDF in the germline V gene (reference sequence). In DNA, the CDR3 is TGTGCCACCAGCAGAGATACCTTGGGGCCTGGCTATGGCTACACCTTC. This encodes CATSRDTLGPGYGYTF. The variable domain in full, completed from reference TRBV15 and TRBJ1-2, reads DAMVIQNPRYQVTQFGKPVTLSCSQTLNHNVMYWYQQKSSQAPKLLFHYYDKDFNNEADTPDNFQSRRPNTSFCFLDIRSPGLGDTAMYLCATSRDTLGPGYGYTFGSGTRLTVV.

This clonotype occurred many times. The V and J genes are TRBV7-9 and TRBJ2-3, with D uncertain. V lost 6 bases to trimming and J lost 11 bases, with 18 bases between them. The CDR3 runs to 13 residues. From germline, CDR1 is SEHNR and CDR2 FQNEAQ (reference sequence). The CDR3 bases are TGTGCCAGCAGTATCACTCCTTTAGAGAAGCAGTATTTT. Its translation: CASSITPLEKQYF.

The sample holds many counts of this clonotype. The chain combines TRBV11-2 with TRBJ1-3; D not resolved. Per germline, CDR1 SGHAT and CDR2 FQNNGV. V dropped 1 base and J dropped 0 bases, with 10 bases sitting between them. This CDR3 has 16 amino acids. CDR3 region: CASSLGFGGSGNTIYF. Written as DNA, the CDR3 is TGTGCCAGCAGCTTAGGCTTCGGCGGCTCTGGAAACACCATATATTTT.

Here the CDR3 reads CASDRYQETQYF. In DNA form, the CDR3 reads TGTGCCAGCGACAGGTATCAAGAGACCCAGTACTTC. The V and J genes are TRBV2 and TRBJ2-5; weak D call: TRBD1 (6 bases). This CDR3 region has 12 residues. In germline, CDR1 is SNHLY, CDR2 FYNNEI. V dropped 8 bases and J dropped 2 bases, with 9 bases sitting between them.

This chain links TRBV20-1 with TRBJ2-7, with 7 bases that match TRBD2. The CDR3 totals 15 residues. After removal of 2 bases from V and 2 bases from J, the junction contained 9 bases not matched to a gene. The germline gives CDR1 DFQATT, CDR2 SNEGSKA (reference sequence). The chain's CDR3 is CSARNPGLPAYEQYF. The CDR3 DNA reads TGCAGTGCTAGAAATCCGGGACTACCAGCCTACGAGCAGTACTTC.

The chain carries TRBV20-1 and TRBJ2-5; D not resolved. Germline V gene sequence: CDR1 DFQATT, CDR2 SNEGSKA (reference sequence). CDR3 length: 13 amino acids. Trimming removed 0 bases from V and 6 bases from J, with 11 bases in between. The CDR3 spells CSARDPVTKTQYF. CDR3 bases: TGCAGTGCTAGAGATCCGGTGACGAAGACCCAGTACTTC.

This clonotype was seen many times. V is TRBV3-1 and J is TRBJ2-1; D is undetermined. The CDR3 has 15 amino acids. V gave up 0 bases and J gave up 2 bases, with 8 bases separating them. Germline V gives CDR1 LGHDT, CDR2 YNNKEL (reference sequence). The CDR3 region is CASSQDGSPYNEQFF. The DNA for the CDR3 is TGTGCCAGCAGCCAAGACGGGTCCCCCTACAATGAGCAGTTCTTC.

The chain recombines TRBV10-3 with TRBJ2-2; possibly TRBD1 for D (6 bases). The CDR3 has 15 amino acids. Germline V gene data show CDR1 as ENHRY and CDR2 as SYGVKD. Trimming took 2 bases from V and 4 from J, leaving 11 bases between them. The chain's CDR3 is CAISERGRGTGELFF. As DNA, the CDR3 is TGTGCCATCAGTGAGCGGGGCAGGGGCACCGGGGAGCTGTTTTTT.

This clonotype has just a few counts. The genes are TRBV7-9 and TRBJ2-7; weak D call: TRBD1 (6 bases). The CDR3 extends over 14 amino acids. Trimming took off 0 bases at V and 3 bases at J, with 9 bases between the two ends. Germline V gene data show CDR1 as SEHNR and CDR2 as FQNEAQ (reference sequence). The CDR3 loop reads CASSLAAGDYEQYF. In DNA form, the CDR3 reads TGTGCCAGCAGCTTAGCGGCAGGGGACTACGAGCAGTACTTC. The whole variable domain, remainder taken from reference TRBV7-9 and TRBJ2-7, is DTGVSQNPRHKITKRGQNVTFRCDPISEHNRLYWYRQTLGQGPEFLTYFQNEAQLEKSRLLSDRFSAERPKGSFSTLEIQRTEQGDSAMYLCASSLAAGDYEQYFGPGTRLTVT.

The chain has TRBV6-2 or TRBV6-3 and TRBJ2-1; D may be TRBD1 (5 bases). In germline, CDR1 is MNHEY, CDR2 SVGEGT. V lost 4 bases and J lost 5, with 6 bases in between. The CDR3 is made up of 12 amino acids. CDR3 amino acids: CASSWGNNEQFF. The CDR3 coding sequence is TGTGCCAGCAGTTGGGGCAACAATGAGCAGTTCTTC.

V gene TRBV20-1 combines with J gene TRBJ2-3, with 11 nucleotides matching TRBD2. There are 18 residues in the CDR3. The V gene end was trimmed by 3 bases and the J gene end by 0 bases; junction bases not matched to a gene: 11. Per the germline V gene, CDR1 is DFQATT and CDR2 is SNEGSKA (reference sequence). The CDR3 DNA sequence: TGCAGTGCTAGGAGCGGGACTAGCGGCTTCCCTAGCACAGATACGCAGTATTTT. This gives the protein CSARSGTSGFPSTDTQYF.

This clonotype was recorded many times. This chain joins TRBV2 and TRBJ2-1; D is unresolved. This CDR3 contains 12 residues. The V gene lost 4 bases and the J gene lost 6 bases, with 7 bases spanning the gap. Per germline, CDR1 SNHLY and CDR2 FYNNEI. The CDR3 bases are TGTGCCAGCAGTGTGCCGATCAATGAGCAGTTCTTC. Amino acids: CASSVPINEQFF.

This clonotype appeared a few times. V is TRBV2 and J is TRBJ1-2, with a weak D call TRBD1 (6 bases). Germline assignment: CDR1 SNHLY and CDR2 FYNNEI. This CDR3 has 14 residues. V was cut by 7 bases and J by 6 bases, with 18 bases left in between. The CDR3 spells CASTRDISEDGYTF. The CDR3 DNA is TGTGCCAGCACCAGGGACATCTCCGAAGATGGCTACACCTTC. Based on the CDR3 plus reference TRBV2 and TRBJ1-2, the full variable domain is EPEVTQTPSHQVTQMGQEVILRCVPISNHLYFYWYRQILGQKVEFLVSFYNNEISEKSEIFDDQFSVERPDGSNFTLKIRSTKLEDSAMYFCASTRDISEDGYTFGSGTRLTVV.

This clonotype has ten or more counts. The chain employs TRBV10-3 and TRBJ2-7; 9 bases align to TRBD2. This CDR3 spans 16 amino acids. Germline V gene data show CDR1 as ENHRY and CDR2 as SYGVKD. V lost 0 bases to trimming and J lost 6 bases; unmatched junction nucleotides: 9. The CDR3 here is CAISESAGGNVFEQYF. CDR3 nucleotides: TGTGCCATCAGTGAGTCAGCGGGAGGAAATGTATTCGAGCAGTACTTC.

The chain has TRBV13 and TRBJ1-5, with D unclear. Germline V gene data show CDR1 as PRHDT and CDR2 as FYEKMQ (reference sequence). V was pared by 5 bases and J by 11 bases, with 16 bases between. The CDR3 covers 13 residues. CDR3 DNA sequence: TGTGCCAGCAGCCGGTTCCCTGAAAAGGCCCAGCATTTT. Translating it yields CASSRFPEKAQHF. Full variable domain (outside the CDR3, taken from reference TRBV13 and TRBJ1-5): AAGVIQSPRHLIKEKRETATLKCYPIPRHDTVYWYQQGPGQDPQFLISFYEKMQSDKGSIPDRFSAQQFSDYHSELNMSSLELGDSALYFCASSRFPEKAQHFGDGTRLSIL.

The chain couples TRBV30 to TRBJ2-1; 7 bases are a match to TRBD2. Germline CDR1 is GTSNPN and CDR2 is SVGIG (reference sequence). The CDR3 is made up of 15 amino acids. J lost 0 bases, V lost 2 bases, and 4 bases had no gene match. The CDR3 loop is CAWSLGRGSYNEQFF. The CDR3 DNA sequence: TGTGCCTGGAGTTTGGGGAGGGGCTCCTACAATGAGCAGTTCTTC.

The V gene is TRBV7-6, the J gene TRBJ2-7; D is possibly TRBD2 (6 bases). Trimming cost V 5 bases and J 5 bases, with 13 bases left between them. CDR3 length: 13 residues. Germline V gene lookup returns CDR1 SGHVS and CDR2 FNYEAQ. DNA of the CDR3: TGTGCCAGCAGCCGGGACTTGATGGACGAGCAGTACTTC. This encodes CASSRDLMDEQYF.

This clonotype was picked up many times. The chain has TRBV12-3 or TRBV12-4 and TRBJ1-2; D is unclear. The CDR3 is 12 amino acids. V was trimmed by 1 base and J by 8 bases, leaving 8 bases between them. This chain's CDR3 is CASSLGTSGYTF. The CDR3 DNA reads TGTGCCAGCAGTTTAGGGACTTCCGGCTACACCTTC.

The table lists this clonotype with many counts. The chain combines TRBV28 with TRBJ1-1, with TRBD1 as a possible D gene (5 bases). This CDR3 is built from 15 residues. CDR1 is MDHEN and CDR2 is SYDVKM in the germline V gene. V was clipped by 3 bases and J by 1 base, with 12 bases between them. The CDR3 nucleotides are TGTGCCAGCAGTTTGAGGGACGCGCGGAACACTGAAGCTTTCTTT. It yields the protein CASSLRDARNTEAFF.

This clonotype was seen repeatedly, ten times or more. This chain connects TRBV29-1 to TRBJ2-1; 9 bases line up with TRBD2. The CDR3 sequence is 15 residues long. Germline values: CDR1 SQVTM, CDR2 ANQGSEA. Trimming removed 0 bases from V and 2 bases from J; junction bases left unmatched: 2. In DNA, the CDR3 is TGCAGCGTTGAAGATCGCGGGAGGGCCTACAATGAGCAGTTCTTC. It translates to CSVEDRGRAYNEQFF.

This clonotype was seen a few times. This chain connects TRBV2 to TRBJ1-3; TRBD1 is a possible D gene (5 bases). V was pared by 6 bases and J by 4 bases, with 13 bases between. Germline values: CDR1 SNHLY, CDR2 FYNNEI. This CDR3 has 14 amino acids. In nucleotides, the CDR3 is TGTGCCAGCAGCGTATGGGGCCCCGGAAACACCATATATTTT. Protein sequence: CASSVWGPGNTIYF.

Of note for this clonotype: A clone one base away is much larger, so this may be a read error. The gene calls are TRBV7-2 and TRBJ2-7, with TRBD2 identical over 11 bases. Germline assignment: CDR1 SGHTA and CDR2 FQGNSA. This CDR3 comprises 14 residues. In nucleotides, the CDR3 is TGTGTCAGCACTCTACTAGCGGGAGTGCACGAGCAGTACTTC. The encoded protein is CVSTLLAGVHEQYF.

This clonotype was counted a few times. CDR3 coding DNA: TGTGCCAGCAGTTACAGAAGCGGGAGGGAGACCCAGTACTTC. Translation gives CASSYRSGRETQYF. The V and J genes are TRBV6-5 and TRBJ2-5; 9 bases align to TRBD2. The CDR3 runs to 14 residues. CDR1 is MNHEY, CDR2 SVGAGI, per germline. V shed 2 bases, J shed 5 bases, and the junction held 3 bases outside the gene matches.

V and J are TRBV27 and TRBJ1-6; D not certain. Looked up from germline, CDR1 is MNHEY and CDR2 is SMNVEV (reference sequence). Trimming stripped 7 bases from V and 0 bases from J, with 7 bases between. The length of the CDR3 is 14 residues. CDR3 sequence (DNA): TGTGCCAGCAAGAGGAGCTCCTATAATTCACCCCTCCACTTT. Translated: CASKRSSYNSPLHF.

The CDR3 DNA sequence: TGTGCCAGCAGCGGGAATCACCCGAACACCGGGGAGCTGTTTTTT. It translates to CASSGNHPNTGELFF. This chain connects TRBV5-5 to TRBJ2-2; no definite D call. Trimming took off 4 bases at V and 0 bases at J, with 10 bases between the two ends. The germline gives CDR1 SGHKS, CDR2 YYEKEE (reference sequence). This CDR3 region has 15 residues.

This clonotype showed up just a few times. The chain links TRBV5-1 to TRBJ2-1; 7 bases agree with TRBD2. V shed 5 bases and J 4 bases; nucleotides not matched to a gene: 12. The CDR3 contains 16 residues. Germline lookup yields CDR1 SGHRS and CDR2 YFSETQ. CDR3 sequence (DNA): TGCGCCAGCAGTCACACGAGAAGCGGGACTTACAATGAGCAGTTCTTC. It specifies CASSHTRSGTYNEQFF. The entire variable domain, with the rest obtained from reference TRBV5-1 and TRBJ2-1, is as follows: KAGVTQTPRYLIKTRGQQVTLSCSPISGHRSVSWYQQTPGQGLQFLFEYFSETQRNKGNFPGRFSGRQFSNSRSEMNVSTLELGDSALYLCASSHTRSGTYNEQFFGPGTRLTVL.

J is TRBJ2-1 and V is TRBV6-2 or TRBV6-3; TRBD1 might be the D (6 bases). The germline gives CDR1 MNHEY, CDR2 SVGEGT. The germline V and J ends were trimmed by 0 bases and 2 bases, with 14 bases remaining between them. CDR3 length equals 17 residues. The CDR3 loop reads CASSYSGHLLTYNEQFF. CDR3 nucleotide sequence: TGTGCCAGCAGTTACTCGGGACATCTCTTGACCTACAATGAGCAGTTCTTC.

The rearrangement links TRBV18 to TRBJ2-7, with D tentatively TRBD1 (5 bases). Looked up from germline, CDR1 is KGHSH and CDR2 is LQKENI. V was shortened by 2 bases and J by 5 bases, with 10 bases between the two germline ends. This CDR3 has 13 amino acids. CDR3 sequence (DNA): TGTGCCAGCTCACCAGGCAGGGCGAACGAGCAGTACTTC. It specifies CASSPGRANEQYF.